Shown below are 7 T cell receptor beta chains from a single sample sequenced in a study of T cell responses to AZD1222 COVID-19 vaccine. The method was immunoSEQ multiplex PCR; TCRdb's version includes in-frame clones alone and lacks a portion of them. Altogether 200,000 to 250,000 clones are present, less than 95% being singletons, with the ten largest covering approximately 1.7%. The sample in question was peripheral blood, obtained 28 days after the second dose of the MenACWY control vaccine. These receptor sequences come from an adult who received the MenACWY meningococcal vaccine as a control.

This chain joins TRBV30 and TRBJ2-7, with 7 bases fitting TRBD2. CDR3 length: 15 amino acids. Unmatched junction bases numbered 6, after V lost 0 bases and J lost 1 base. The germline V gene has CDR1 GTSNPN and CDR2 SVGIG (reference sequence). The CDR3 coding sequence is TGTGCCTGGAGTGTACTGGCGGGAGCGTCCTACGAGCAGTACTTC. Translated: CAWSVLAGASYEQYF.

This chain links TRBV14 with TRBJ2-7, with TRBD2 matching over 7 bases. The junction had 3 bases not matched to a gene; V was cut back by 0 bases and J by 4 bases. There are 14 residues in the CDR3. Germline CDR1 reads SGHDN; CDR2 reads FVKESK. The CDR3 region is CASSQEGLLYEQYF. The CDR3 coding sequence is TGTGCCAGCAGCCAAGAGGGACTACTGTACGAGCAGTACTTC.

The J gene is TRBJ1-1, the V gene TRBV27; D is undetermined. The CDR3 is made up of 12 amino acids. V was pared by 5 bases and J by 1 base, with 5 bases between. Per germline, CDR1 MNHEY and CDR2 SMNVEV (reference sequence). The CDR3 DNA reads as TGTGCCAGCAGTACCCGGAACACTGAAGCTTTCTTT. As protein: CASSTRNTEAFF.

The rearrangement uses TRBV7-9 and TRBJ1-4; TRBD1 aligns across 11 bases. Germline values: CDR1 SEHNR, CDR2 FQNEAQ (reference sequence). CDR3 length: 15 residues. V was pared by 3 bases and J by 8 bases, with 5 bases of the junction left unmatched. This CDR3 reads CASSFRTGGEEKLFF. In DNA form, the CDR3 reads TGTGCCAGCAGCTTCCGGACAGGGGGCGAGGAAAAACTGTTTTTT.

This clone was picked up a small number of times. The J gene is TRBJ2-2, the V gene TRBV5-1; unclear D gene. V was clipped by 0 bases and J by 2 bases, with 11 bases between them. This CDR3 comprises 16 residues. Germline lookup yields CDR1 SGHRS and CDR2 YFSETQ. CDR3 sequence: CASSLVSDLNTGELFF. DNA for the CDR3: TGCGCCAGCAGCTTGGTGTCAGACCTAAACACCGGGGAGCTGTTTTTT.

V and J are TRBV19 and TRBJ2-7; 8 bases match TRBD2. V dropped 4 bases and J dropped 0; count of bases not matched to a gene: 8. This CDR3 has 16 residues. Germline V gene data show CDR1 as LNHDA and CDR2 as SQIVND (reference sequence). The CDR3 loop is CASSTIGLANSYEQYF. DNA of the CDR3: TGTGCCAGTAGTACTATCGGACTAGCAAACTCCTACGAGCAGTACTTC.

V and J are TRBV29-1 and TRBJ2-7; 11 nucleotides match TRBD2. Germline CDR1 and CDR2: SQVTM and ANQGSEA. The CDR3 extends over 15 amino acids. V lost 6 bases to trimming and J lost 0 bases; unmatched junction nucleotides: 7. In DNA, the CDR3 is TGCAGCGTGGCGGGACTAGCGGAAAACTCCTACGAGCAGTACTTC. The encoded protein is CSVAGLAENSYEQYF.